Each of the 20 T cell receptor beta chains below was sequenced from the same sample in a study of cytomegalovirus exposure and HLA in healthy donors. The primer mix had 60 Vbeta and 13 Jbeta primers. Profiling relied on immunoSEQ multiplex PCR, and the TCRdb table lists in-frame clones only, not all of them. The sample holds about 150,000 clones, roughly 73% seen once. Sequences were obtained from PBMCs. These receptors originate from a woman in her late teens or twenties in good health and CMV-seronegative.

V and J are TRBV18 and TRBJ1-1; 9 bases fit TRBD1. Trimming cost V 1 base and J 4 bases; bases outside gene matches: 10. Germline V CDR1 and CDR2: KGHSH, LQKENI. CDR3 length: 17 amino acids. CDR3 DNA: TGTGCCAGCTCACCACTGATATGGGACAGGGATACCACTGAAGCTTTCTTT. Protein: CASSPLIWDRDTTEAFF.

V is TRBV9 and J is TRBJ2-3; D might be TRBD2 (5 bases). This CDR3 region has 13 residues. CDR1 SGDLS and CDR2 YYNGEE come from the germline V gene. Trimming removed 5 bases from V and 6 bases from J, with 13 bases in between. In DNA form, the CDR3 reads TGTGCCAGCAGTGGCGGACTCGCCGATACGCAGTATTTT. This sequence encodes CASSGGLADTQYF.

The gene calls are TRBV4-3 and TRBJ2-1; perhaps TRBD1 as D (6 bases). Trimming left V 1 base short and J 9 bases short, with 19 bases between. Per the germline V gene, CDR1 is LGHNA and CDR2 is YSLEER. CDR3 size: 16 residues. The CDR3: CASSQAARGMDGEQFF. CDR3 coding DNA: TGCGCCAGCAGCCAAGCAGCCAGGGGAATGGACGGTGAGCAGTTCTTC.

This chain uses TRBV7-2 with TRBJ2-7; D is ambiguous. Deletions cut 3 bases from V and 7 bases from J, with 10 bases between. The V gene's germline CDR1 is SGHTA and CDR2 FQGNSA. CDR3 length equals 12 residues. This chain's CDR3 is CASSLDQREQYV. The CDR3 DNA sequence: TGTGCCAGCAGCTTGGACCAACGGGAGCAGTACGTC.

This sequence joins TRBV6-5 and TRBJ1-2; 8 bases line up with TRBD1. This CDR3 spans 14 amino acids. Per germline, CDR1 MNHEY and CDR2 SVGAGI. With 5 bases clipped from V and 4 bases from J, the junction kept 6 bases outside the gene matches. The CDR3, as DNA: TGTGCCAGCAGTGCGGACAGGGCCCTCTATGGCTACACCTTC. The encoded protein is CASSADRALYGYTF.

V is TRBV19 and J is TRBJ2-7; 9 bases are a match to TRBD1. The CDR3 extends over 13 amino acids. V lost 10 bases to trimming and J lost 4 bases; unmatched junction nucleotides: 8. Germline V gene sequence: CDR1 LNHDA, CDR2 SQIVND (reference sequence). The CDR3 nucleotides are TGTGCCACCCGGGACAGGGCCGAGTACGAGCAGTACTTC. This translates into CATRDRAEYEQYF.

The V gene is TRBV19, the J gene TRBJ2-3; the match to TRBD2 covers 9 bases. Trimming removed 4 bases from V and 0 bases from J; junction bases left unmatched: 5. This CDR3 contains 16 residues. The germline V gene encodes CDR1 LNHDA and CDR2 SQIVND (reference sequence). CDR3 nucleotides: TGTGCCAGTAGTAACCAGCGGGGGGCAAGCACAGATACGCAGTATTTT. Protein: CASSNQRGASTDTQYF.

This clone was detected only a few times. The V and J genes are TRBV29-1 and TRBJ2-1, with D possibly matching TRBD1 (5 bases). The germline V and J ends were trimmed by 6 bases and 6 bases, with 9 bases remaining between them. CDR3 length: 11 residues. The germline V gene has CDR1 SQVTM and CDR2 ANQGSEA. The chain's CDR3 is CSVAGSNEQFF. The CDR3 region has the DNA TGCAGCGTGGCAGGGTCCAATGAGCAGTTCTTC.

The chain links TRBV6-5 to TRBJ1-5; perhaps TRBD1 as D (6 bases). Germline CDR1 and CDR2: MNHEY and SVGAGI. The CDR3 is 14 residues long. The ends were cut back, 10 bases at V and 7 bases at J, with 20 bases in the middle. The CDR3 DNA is TGTGCCACCCACCGGGGGGGCAGAGGACAGCCCCAGCATTTT. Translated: CATHRGGRGQPQHF.

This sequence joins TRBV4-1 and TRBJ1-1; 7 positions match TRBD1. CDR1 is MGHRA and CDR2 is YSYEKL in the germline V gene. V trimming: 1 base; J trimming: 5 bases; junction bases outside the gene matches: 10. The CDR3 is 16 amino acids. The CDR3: CASSQVETGPRTEAFF. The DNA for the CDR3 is TGCGCCAGCAGCCAAGTTGAGACAGGGCCCAGGACTGAAGCTTTCTTT.

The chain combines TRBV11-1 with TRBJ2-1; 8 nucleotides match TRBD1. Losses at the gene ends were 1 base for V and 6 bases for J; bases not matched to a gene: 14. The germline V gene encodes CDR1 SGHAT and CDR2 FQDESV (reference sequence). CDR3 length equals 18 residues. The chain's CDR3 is CASSLGVISGGGINEQFF. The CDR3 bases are TGTGCCAGCAGCTTAGGAGTGATATCAGGGGGCGGTATCAATGAGCAGTTCTTC.

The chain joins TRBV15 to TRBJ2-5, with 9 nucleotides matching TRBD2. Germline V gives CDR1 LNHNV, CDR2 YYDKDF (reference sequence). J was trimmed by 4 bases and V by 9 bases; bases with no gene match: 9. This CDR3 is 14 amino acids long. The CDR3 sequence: CATTAGGPRETQYF. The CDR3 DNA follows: TGTGCCACTACCGCGGGAGGGCCGAGAGAGACCCAGTACTTC.

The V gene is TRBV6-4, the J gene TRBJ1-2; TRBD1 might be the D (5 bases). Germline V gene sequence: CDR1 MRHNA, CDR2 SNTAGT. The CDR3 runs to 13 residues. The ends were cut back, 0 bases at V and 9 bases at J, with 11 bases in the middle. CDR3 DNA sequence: TGTGCCAGCAGTGACTCACCAGGGTTCCGCTACACCTTC. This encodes CASSDSPGFRYTF.

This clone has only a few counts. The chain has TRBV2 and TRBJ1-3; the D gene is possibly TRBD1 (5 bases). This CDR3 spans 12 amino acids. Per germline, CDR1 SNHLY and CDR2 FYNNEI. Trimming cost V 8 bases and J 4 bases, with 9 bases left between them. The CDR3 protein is CASRPGGNTIYF. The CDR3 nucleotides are TGTGCCAGCCGCCCAGGGGGAAACACCATATATTTT. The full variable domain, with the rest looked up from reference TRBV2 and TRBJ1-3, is EPEVTQTPSHQVTQMGQEVILRCVPISNHLYFYWYRQILGQKVEFLVSFYNNEISEKSEIFDDQFSVERPDGSNFTLKIRSTKLEDSAMYFCASRPGGNTIYFGEGSWLTVV.

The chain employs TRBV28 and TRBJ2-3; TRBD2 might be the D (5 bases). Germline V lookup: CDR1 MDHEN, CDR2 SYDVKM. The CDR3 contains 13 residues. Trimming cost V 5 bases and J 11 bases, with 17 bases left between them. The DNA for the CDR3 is TGTGCCAGCAGTCCAACGGAGGTCGGGGTGCAGTATTTT. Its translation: CASSPTEVGVQYF.

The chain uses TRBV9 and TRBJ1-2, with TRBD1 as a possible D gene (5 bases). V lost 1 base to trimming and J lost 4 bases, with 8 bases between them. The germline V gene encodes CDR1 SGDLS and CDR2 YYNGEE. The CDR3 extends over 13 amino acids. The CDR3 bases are TGTGCCAGCAGCGTACAGGGTACCTATGGCTACACCTTC. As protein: CASSVQGTYGYTF.

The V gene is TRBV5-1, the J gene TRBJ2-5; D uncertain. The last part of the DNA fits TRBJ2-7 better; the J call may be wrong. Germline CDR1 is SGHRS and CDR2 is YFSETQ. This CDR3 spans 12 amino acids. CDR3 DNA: TGCGCCAGCAGCCTGTCATACTACGAGCAGTACTTC. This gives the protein CASSLSYYEQYF.

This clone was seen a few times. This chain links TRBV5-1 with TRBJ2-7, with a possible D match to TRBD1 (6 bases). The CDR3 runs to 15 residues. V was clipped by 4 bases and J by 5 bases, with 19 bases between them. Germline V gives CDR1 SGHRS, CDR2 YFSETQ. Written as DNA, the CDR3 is TGCGCCAGCAGCCCGGGACAATTTTCCCCTAACGAGCAGTACGTC. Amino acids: CASSPGQFSPNEQYV.

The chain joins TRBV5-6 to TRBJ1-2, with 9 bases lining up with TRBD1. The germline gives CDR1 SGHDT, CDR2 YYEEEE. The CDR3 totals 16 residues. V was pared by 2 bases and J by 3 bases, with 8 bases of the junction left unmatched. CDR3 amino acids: CASSFWDRASYYGYTF. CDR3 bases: TGTGCCAGCAGCTTTTGGGACAGGGCTTCGTACTATGGCTACACCTTC.

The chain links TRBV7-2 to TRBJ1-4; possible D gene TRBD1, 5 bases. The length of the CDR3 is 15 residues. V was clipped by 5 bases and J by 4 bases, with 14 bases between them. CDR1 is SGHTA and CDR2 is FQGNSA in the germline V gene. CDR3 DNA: TGTGCCAGCAGCCGGGGGGGGGAAAATAATGAAAAACTGTTTTTT. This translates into CASSRGGENNEKLFF.